The following is a TCR beta chain sequence with its context. What it binds is unknown. This sample is drawn from a study of PD-1 blockade in classical Hodgkin lymphoma. The germline CDR1 and CDR2 sequences are SNHLY and FYNNEI. The CDR3 is 15 residues long. J lost 4 bases, V lost 8 bases, and 8 bases had no gene match. Only in-frame clones appear in the TCRdb table, and some are missing; sequencing was by immunoSEQ multiplex PCR. The table has around 96,000 clones, roughly 83% seen once; the top ten hold 12%. General observations from the study: Causes of the repertoire differences remain undefined, possibly disease activity or prior therapy. CD4+ TCR diversity climbed significantly by C4D1, unlike CD8+ TCR diversity. Complete responders showed a baseline diversity that resembled the diversity of newly diagnosed patients. TCR diversity at baseline was reported to be reduced in newly diagnosed patients relative to healthy donors.

Relapse was seen in all patients after autologous stem cell transplantation, and brentuximab vedotin exposure was variable. This clonotype originated in a human donor with classical Hodgkin lymphoma. The genes are TRBV2 and TRBJ2-2, with 9 bases aligning to TRBD1. This specimen was peripheral blood mononuclear cells (PBMCs), taken at baseline. The CDR3 sequence is CASRGTGLITGELFF. The CDR3 DNA reads TGTGCCAGCCGTGGGACAGGGCTGATCACCGGGGAGCTGTTTTTT.